The present T cell receptor beta chain was sequenced within a study of blood T cell repertoires in COVID-19 (dated by TCRdb to the early 2020s). Regarding the study in general: Samples covering the acute and convalescent phases of COVID-19 were provided by collaborators in the United States, Italy and Spain. HLA class I and class II types, where available, came from metadata supplied by the sample provider rather than from assay-based typing. Samples came from the ongoing ImmuneRACE study (first 160 participants) plus 1,254 subjects from 6 global collaborators. The material from the prospective study consisted of cDNA or gDNA derived from T cells, B-cell-depleted T cells, or PBMCs. The dataset comprised deeply sampled blood TCRbeta repertoires from subjects exposed to, actively infected with, or recovered from COVID-19. The repertoires were released in a freely available public database meant as a resource for research on the immune response to SARS-CoV-2. Sample metadata almost always included a de-identified subject ID, COVID-19 status, age in years and sex.

Study-wide conclusions, independent of this receptor: The quantity of clinical and demographic metadata differed by source and by participant and was supplied without curation.

The immunoSEQ Assay, a bias-controlled multiplex PCR, was used to amplify TCRbeta CDR3 regions from genomic DNA. In the authors' own workflow: The number of nucleated cells in each sample was estimated by amplification of reference gene primers within the assay. To quantify the absolute abundance of each unique TCRbeta CDR3 rearrangement, sequence reads were collapsed and filtered. For each sample, productive Simpson clonality was calculated as the square root of Simpson's diversity index over productive rearrangements. In TCRdb, the immuneACCESS table is reduced to in-frame sequences with V and J assigned. These tables do not hold every clone; where another copy was compared, an unresolved V gene accounts for under half, and the others remain unexplained. From that table come the V and J calls and clone size; the DNA was used to work out D and trimming. The sample contains fewer than 400,000 clones, 70% to 90% of them found a single time. 3.5% to 4.5% of the sample is held by the ten biggest clonotypes.

Participants in the prospective study were aged roughly 18 to 95 years, lived in some 24 United States geographic areas, and enrolled through a virtual design. To assign participants to cohorts, the prospective study relied on clinical history that participants themselves reported in a screening survey and a study questionnaire. Recovered participants in ImmuneRACE Cohort 3 were defined by two consecutive negative NP/OP PCR tests, clearance by a healthcare professional, or resolution of symptoms. In the prospective study, mobile phlebotomists collected whole blood, serum and a nasopharyngeal or oropharyngeal swab from each participant. Prospective study participants could optionally give additional blood draws and questionnaires over a roughly two-month period. Before DNA extraction, blood samples from the prospective study were shipped at room temperature or frozen. As concerns this clone: No antigen is known for it. No qualities accompany the bases; no much larger clone lies one base away.

V gives up 1 base and J gives up 2 bases, and the segment between their germline ends measures 15 bases. The CDR3 numbers 17 residues from cysteine through phenylalanine. The only DNA kept is the CDR3, 51 bases in frame from the first base. CDR1 and CDR2 (MGHRA, YSYEKL) derive from the germline V gene. The sequencing input was PBMCs or T cells enriched from blood (not recorded which). This clonotype originated in a man aged 30 to 39 who had recovered from COVID-19. This sequence uses TRBV4-1 and TRBJ1-5, with no D gene named confidently. The CDR3 protein: CASSQAPYSLGNQPQHF. The base sequence is TGCGCCAGCAGCCAAGCGCCTTACAGCCTTGGCAATCAGCCCCAGCATTTT.